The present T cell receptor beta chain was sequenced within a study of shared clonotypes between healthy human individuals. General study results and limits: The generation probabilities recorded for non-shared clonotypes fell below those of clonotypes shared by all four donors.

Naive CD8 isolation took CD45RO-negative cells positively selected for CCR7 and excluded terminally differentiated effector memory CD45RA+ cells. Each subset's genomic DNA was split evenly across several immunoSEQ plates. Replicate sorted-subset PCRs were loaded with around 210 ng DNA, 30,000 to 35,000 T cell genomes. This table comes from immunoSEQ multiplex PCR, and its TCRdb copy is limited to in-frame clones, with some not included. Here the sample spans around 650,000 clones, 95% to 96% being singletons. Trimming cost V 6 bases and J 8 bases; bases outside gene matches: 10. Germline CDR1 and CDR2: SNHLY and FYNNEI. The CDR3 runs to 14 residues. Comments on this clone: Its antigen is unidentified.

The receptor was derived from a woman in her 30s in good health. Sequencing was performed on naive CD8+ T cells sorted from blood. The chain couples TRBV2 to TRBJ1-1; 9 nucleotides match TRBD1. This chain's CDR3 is CASRDNRGRGEAFF. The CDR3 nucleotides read TGTGCCAGCAGGGACAACAGGGGGCGAGGGGAAGCTTTCTTT.